This T cell receptor (beta chain) comes out of a study of response to subunit inactivated influenza vaccine. Study-wide findings and caveats: Each seasonal influenza vaccination recruits few new T cells, the authors suggested.

This clonotype was recorded many times. The target antigen is unknown. Trimming cost V 3 bases and J 3 bases, with 13 bases left between them. This CDR3 spans 16 amino acids. Per the germline V gene, CDR1 is SGHKS and CDR2 is YYEKEE (reference sequence). Each CDR3 protein is one row after TCRdb ran MiXCR on the RT-PCR reads. The sample records under 750,000 distinct CDR3 sequences, roughly 12% being singletons. The sample in question was PBMCs from blood, obtained on the day of vaccination. This receptor was taken from a man between 50 and 59 years old who received an inactivated influenza vaccine. V is TRBV5-5 and J is TRBJ2-6; a possible D gene is TRBD2 (6 bases). CDR3: CASSSLGGDGANVLTF. Written as DNA, the CDR3 is TGTGCCAGCAGCTCCCTCGGAGGGGATGGGGCCAACGTCCTGACTTTC. The variable domain in full, completed from reference TRBV5-5 and TRBJ2-6, reads DAGVTQSPTHLIKTRGQQVTLRCSPISGHKSVSWYQQVLGQGPQFIFQYYEKEERGRGNFPDRFSARQFPNYSSELNVNALLLGDSALYLCASSSLGGDGANVLTFGAGSRLTVL.